This T cell receptor (beta chain) was sequenced in a study of Graves' ophthalmopathy and Graves' hyperthyroidism. This clonotype has just a few counts. RNA transcripts were the source from which TCR beta CDR3 regions were amplified. Amplification began with first-round RT-PCR using HTBI primers, then second-round multiplex PCR was performed. TCRdb re-derived calls from the multiplex PCR reads in MiXCR, one entry per CDR3 protein. This table holds almost 750,000 distinct CDR3 sequences, approximately 40% found once. CDR3 length equals 14 residues. The V and J ends lost 0 bases and 3 bases respectively, with 9 bases between them. Germline CDR1 is DFQATT and CDR2 is SNEGSKA (reference sequence).

Sequencing input: peripheral blood. The chain is built from TRBV20-1 and TRBJ2-1; possibly TRBD2 for D (5 bases). This clonotype was obtained from an adult man with Graves' ophthalmopathy. The CDR3 DNA reads TGCAGTGCTAGAGATCGGGAACACTACAATGAGCAGTTCTTC. Its translation is CSARDREHYNEQFF.